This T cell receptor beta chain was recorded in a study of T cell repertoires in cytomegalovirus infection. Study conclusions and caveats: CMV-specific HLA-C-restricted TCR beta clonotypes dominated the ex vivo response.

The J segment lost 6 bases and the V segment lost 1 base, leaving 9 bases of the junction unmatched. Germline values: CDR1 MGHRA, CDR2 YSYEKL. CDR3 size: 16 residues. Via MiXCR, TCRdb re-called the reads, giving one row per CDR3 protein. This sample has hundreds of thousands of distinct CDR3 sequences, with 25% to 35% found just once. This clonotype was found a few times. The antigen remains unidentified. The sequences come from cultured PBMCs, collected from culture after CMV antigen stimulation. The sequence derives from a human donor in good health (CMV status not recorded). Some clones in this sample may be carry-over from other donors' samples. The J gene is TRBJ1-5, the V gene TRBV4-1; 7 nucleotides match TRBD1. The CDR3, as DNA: TGCGCCAGCAGCCAAGGGACAGGCCCCTTTGGTCAGCCCCAGCATTTT. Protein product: CASSQGTGPFGQPQHF.